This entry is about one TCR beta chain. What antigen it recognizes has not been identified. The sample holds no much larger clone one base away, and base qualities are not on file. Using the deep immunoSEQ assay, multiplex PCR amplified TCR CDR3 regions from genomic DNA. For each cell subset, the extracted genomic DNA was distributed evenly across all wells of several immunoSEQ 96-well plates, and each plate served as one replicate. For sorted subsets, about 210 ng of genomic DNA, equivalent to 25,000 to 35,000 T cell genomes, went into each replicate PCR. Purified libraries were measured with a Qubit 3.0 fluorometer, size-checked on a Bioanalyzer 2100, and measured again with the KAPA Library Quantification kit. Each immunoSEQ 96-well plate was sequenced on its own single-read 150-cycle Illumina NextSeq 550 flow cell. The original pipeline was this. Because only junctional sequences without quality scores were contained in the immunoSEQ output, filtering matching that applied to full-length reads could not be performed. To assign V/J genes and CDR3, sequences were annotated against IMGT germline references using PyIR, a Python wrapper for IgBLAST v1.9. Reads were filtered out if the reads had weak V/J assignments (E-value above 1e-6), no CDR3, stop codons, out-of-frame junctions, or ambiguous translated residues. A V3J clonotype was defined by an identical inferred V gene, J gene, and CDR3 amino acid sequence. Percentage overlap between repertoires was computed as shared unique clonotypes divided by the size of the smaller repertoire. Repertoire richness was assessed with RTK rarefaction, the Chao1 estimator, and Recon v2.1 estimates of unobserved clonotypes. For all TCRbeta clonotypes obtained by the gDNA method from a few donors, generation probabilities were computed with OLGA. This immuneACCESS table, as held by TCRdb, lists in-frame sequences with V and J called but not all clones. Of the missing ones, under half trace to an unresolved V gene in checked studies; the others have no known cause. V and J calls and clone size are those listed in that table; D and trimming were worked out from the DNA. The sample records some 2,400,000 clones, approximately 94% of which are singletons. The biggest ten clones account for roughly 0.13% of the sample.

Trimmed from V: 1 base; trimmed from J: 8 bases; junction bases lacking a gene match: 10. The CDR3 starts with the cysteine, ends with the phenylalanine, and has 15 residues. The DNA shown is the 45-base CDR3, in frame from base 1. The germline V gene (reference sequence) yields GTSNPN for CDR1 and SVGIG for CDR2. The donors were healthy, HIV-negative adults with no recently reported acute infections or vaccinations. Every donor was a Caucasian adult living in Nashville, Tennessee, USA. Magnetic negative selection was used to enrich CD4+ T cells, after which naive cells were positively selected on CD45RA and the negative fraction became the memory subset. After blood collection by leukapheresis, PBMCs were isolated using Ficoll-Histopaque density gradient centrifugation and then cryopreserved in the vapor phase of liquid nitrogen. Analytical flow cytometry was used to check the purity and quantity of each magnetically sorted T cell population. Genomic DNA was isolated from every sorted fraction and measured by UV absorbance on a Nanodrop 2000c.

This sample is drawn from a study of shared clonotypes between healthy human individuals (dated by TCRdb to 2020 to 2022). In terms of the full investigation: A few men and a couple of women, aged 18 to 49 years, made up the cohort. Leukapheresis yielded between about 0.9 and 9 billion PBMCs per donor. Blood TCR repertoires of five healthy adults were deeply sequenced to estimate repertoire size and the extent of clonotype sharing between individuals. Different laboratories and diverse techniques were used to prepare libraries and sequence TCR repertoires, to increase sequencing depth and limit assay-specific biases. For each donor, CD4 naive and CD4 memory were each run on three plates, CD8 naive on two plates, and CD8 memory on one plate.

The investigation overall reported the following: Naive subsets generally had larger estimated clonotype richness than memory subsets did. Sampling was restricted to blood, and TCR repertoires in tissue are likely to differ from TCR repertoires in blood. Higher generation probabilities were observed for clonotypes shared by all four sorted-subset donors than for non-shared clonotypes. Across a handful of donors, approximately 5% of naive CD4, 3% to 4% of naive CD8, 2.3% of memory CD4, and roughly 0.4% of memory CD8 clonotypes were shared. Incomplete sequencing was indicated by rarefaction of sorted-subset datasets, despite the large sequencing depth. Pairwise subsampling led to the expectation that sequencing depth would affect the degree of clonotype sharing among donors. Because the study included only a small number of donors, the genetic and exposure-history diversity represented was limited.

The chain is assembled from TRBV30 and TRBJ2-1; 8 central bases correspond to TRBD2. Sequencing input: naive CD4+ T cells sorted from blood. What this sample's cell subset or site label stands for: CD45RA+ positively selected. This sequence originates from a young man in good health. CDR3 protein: CAWSEGAGVHDEQFF. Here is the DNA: TGTGCCTGGAGTGAAGGAGCGGGAGTTCATGATGAGCAGTTCTTC.